The sequence of this T cell receptor beta chain was determined in a study of shared clonotypes between healthy human individuals. Comment on this clone: Its cognate antigen is unknown. This may be a read error, as it is one base from a much larger clone.

Study donors comprised healthy, HIV-negative adults devoid of recent acute infection or vaccination. Across several immunoSEQ plates, the genomic DNA of each subset was split evenly. The assay was immunoSEQ multiplex PCR, and TCRdb's table has in-frame clones only and misses some. This sample has about 2 million clones, with roughly 94% found just once. The study's findings and limits: Estimated richness was generally greater in naive than memory subsets.

The V end was cut by 6 bases, the J end by 1 base, with 9 bases between. There are 13 residues in the CDR3. Germline values: CDR1 MRHNA, CDR2 SNTAGT. This chain joins TRBV6-4 and TRBJ1-2; D not resolved. The TCR sequence derives from a young man in good health. Sequencing used naive CD4+ T cells sorted from blood. Specified subset: CD45RA+ positively selected. CDR3 nucleotide sequence: TGTGCCAGCAGCCCGGGCCTTAACTATGGCTACACCTTC. Translated: CASSPGLNYGYTF.